The TCR beta chain under discussion was sequenced for a study of PD-L1 blockade in urothelial cancer. CDR1 is SGHRS and CDR2 is YFSETQ in the germline V gene. CDR3 length equals 15 residues. V lost 0 bases and J lost 6, with 14 bases in between. Assay: immunoSEQ multiplex PCR; the TCRdb copy retains only in-frame clones and omits some. The table includes 100,000 to 150,000 clones, approximately 84% detected once. Time point here: pretreatment peripheral blood. The sequences come from PBMCs, collected around atezolizumab (anti-PD-L1) treatment. The clonotype originates from a man over 45 with urothelial cancer. V and J are TRBV5-1 and TRBJ2-3; unclear D gene. In nucleotides, the CDR3 is TGCGCCAGCAGCTTGGCACAGCCCATAGGCGATACGCAGTATTTT. It yields the protein CASSLAQPIGDTQYF.